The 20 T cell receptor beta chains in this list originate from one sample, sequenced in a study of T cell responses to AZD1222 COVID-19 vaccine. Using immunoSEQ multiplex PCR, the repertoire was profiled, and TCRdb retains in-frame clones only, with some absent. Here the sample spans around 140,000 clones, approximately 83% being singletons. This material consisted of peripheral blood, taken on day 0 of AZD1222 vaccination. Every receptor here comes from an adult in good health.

In nucleotides, the CDR3 is TGCGCCAGCAGCTCTTTAAACCGGGACACTGAAGCTTTCTTT. It codes for CASSSLNRDTEAFF. The chain combines TRBV5-1 with TRBJ1-1; D gene ambiguous. V lost 3 bases and J lost 3, with 12 bases in between. Germline assignment: CDR1 SGHRS and CDR2 YFSETQ. The CDR3 covers 14 residues.

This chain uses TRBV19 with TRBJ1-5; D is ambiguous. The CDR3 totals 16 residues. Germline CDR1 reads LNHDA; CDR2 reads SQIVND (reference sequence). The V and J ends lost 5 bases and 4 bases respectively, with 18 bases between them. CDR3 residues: CASSPQTGTGNQPQHF. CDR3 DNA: TGTGCCAGTAGTCCGCAGACTGGTACGGGAAATCAGCCCCAGCATTTT.

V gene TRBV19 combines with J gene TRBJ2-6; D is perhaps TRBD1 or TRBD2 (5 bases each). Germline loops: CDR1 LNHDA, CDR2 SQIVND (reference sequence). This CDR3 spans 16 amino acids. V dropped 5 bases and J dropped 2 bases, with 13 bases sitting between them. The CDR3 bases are TGTGCCAGTAGTGTTCCGACGGGACCTGGGGCCAACGTCCTGACTTTC. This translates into CASSVPTGPGANVLTF.

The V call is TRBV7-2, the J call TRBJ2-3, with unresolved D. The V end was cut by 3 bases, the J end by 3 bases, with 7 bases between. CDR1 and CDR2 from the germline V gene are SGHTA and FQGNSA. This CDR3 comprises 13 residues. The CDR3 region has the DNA TGTGCCAGCAGCTTTTCGTGGACAGATACGCAGTATTTT. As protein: CASSFSWTDTQYF.

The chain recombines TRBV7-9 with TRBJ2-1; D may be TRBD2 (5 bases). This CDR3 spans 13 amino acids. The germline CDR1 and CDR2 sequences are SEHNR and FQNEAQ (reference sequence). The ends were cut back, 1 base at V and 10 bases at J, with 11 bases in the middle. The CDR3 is CASSLELVGEQFF. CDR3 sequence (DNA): TGTGCCAGCAGCTTAGAACTAGTGGGCGAGCAGTTCTTC.

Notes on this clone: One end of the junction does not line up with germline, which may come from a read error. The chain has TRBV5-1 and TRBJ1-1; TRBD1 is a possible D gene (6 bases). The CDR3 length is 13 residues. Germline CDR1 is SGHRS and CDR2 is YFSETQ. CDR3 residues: CASRLGGVGEAFF. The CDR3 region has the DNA TGCGCCAGCAGATTGGGGGGCGTTGGTGAAGCTTTCTTT.

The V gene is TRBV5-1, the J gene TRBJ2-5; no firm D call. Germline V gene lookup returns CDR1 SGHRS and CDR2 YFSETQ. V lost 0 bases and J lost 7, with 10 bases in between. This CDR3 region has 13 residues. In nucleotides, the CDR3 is TGCGCCAGCAGCTTGGAACCCTCCGGGACCCAGTACTTC. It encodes CASSLEPSGTQYF.

CDR3: CASSFGPYNSPLHF. The CDR3 DNA sequence: TGTGCCAGCAGTTTCGGGCCGTATAATTCACCCCTCCACTTT. V gene TRBV28 combines with J gene TRBJ1-6; D is ambiguous. Trimming took 3 bases from V and 4 from J, leaving 7 bases between them. Germline CDR1 reads MDHEN; CDR2 reads SYDVKM. The CDR3 is 14 amino acids.

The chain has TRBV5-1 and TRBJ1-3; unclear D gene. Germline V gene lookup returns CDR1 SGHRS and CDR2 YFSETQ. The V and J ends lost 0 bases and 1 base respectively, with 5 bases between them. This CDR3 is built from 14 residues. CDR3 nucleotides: TGCGCCAGCAGCTTGGGGGGATCTGGAAACACCATATATTTT. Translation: CASSLGGSGNTIYF.

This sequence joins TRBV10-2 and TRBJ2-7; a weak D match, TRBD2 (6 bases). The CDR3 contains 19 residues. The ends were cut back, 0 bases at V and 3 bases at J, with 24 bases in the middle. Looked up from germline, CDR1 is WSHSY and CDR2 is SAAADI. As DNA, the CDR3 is TGCGCCAGCAGTGAGTCGTGGGACGCTAGCGCTAACCCCTACTACGAGCAGTACTTC. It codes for CASSESWDASANPYYEQYF.

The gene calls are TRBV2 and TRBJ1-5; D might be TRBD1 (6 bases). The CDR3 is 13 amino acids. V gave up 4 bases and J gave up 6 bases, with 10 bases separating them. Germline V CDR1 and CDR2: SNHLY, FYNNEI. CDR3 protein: CASSVQGSQPQHF. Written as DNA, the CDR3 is TGTGCCAGCAGTGTACAGGGATCTCAGCCCCAGCATTTT.

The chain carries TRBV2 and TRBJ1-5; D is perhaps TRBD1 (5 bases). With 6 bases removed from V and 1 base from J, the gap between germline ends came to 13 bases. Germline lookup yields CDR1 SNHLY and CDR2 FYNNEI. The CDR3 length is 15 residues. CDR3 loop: CASSEFGGSNQPQHF. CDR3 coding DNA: TGTGCCAGCAGCGAATTCGGGGGAAGCAATCAGCCCCAGCATTTT.

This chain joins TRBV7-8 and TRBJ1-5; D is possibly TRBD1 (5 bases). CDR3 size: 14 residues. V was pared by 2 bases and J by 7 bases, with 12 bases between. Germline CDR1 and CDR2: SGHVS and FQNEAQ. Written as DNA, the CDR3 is TGTGCCAGCAGCTTATCGGAGGGGAGACAGCCCCAGCATTTT. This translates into CASSLSEGRQPQHF.

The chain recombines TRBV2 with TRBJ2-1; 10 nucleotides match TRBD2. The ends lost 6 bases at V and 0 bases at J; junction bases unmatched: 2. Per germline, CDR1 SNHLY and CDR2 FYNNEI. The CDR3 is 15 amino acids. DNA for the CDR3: TGTGCCAGCAGCGGGACTAGCGTCTCCTACAATGAGCAGTTCTTC. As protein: CASSGTSVSYNEQFF.

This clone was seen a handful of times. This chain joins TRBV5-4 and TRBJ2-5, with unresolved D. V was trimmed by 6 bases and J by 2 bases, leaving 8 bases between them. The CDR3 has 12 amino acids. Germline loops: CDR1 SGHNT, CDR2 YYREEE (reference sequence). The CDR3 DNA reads TGTGCCAGCAAGGGATTGCAAGAGACCCAGTACTTC. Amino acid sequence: CASKGLQETQYF.

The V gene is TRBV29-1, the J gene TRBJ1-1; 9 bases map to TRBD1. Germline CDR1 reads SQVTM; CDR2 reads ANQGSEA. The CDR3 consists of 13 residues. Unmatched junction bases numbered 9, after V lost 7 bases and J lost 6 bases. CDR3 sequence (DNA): TGCAGCGGTGGACCGGGACAGGGAGCTGAAGCTTTCTTT. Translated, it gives CSGGPGQGAEAFF.

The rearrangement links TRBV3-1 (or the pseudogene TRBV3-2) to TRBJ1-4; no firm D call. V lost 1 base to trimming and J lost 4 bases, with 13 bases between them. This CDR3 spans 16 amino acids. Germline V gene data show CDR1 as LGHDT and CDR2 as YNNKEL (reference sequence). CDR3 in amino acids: CASSQVTVKDNEKLFF. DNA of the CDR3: TGTGCCAGCAGCCAAGTTACAGTTAAAGATAATGAAAAACTGTTTTTT.

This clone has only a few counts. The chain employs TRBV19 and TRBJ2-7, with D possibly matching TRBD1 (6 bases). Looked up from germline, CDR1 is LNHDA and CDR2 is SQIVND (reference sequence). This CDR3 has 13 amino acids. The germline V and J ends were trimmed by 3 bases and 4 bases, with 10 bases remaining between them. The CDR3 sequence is CASSMYQGYEQYF. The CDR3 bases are TGTGCCAGTAGTATGTATCAGGGGTACGAGCAGTACTTC.

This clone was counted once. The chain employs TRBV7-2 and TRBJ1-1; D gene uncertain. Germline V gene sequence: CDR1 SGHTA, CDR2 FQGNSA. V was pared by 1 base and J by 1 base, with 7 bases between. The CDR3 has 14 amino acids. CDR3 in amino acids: CASSLVWSNTEAFF. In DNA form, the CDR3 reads TGTGCCAGCAGCTTAGTTTGGTCGAACACTGAAGCTTTCTTT.

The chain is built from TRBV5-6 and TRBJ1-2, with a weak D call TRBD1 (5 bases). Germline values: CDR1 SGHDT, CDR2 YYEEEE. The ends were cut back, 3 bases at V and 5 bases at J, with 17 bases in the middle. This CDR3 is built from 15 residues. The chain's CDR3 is CASSSDTSGGYGYTF. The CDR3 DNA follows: TGTGCCAGCAGCTCGGACACATCGGGGGGGTATGGCTACACCTTC.